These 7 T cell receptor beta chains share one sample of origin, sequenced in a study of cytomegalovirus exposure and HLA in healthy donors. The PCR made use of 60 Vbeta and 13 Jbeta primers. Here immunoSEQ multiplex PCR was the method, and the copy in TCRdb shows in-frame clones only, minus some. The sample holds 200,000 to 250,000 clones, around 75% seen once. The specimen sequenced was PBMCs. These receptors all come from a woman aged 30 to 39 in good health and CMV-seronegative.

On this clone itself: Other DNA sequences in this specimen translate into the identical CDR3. CDR3 loop: CASGSETGVQETQYF. CDR3 sequence (DNA): TGTGCTAGTGGTTCGGAAACAGGGGTCCAAGAGACCCAGTACTTC. The chain uses TRBV12-5 and TRBJ2-5; 7 nucleotides agree with TRBD1. V shed 4 bases and J 1 base; nucleotides not matched to a gene: 6. CDR1 and CDR2 (germline): LGHNT, FRNRAP. The CDR3 consists of 15 residues.

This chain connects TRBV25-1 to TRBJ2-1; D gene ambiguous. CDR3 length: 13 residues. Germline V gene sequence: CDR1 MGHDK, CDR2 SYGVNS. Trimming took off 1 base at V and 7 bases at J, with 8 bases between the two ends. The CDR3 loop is CASSEWSRNEQFF. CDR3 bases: TGTGCCAGCAGTGAATGGTCGCGGAATGAGCAGTTCTTC.

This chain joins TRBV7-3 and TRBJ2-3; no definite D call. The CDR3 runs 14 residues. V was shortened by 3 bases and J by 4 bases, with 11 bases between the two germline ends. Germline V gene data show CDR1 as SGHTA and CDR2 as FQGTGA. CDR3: CASSLGYPPDTQYF. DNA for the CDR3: TGTGCCAGCAGCTTGGGCTACCCCCCAGATACGCAGTATTTT.

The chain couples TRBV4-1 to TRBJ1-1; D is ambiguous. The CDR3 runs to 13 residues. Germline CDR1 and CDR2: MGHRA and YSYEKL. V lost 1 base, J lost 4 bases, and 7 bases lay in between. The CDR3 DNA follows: TGCGCCAGCAGCCAAGTGGGAGCCACTGAAGCTTTCTTT. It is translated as CASSQVGATEAFF.

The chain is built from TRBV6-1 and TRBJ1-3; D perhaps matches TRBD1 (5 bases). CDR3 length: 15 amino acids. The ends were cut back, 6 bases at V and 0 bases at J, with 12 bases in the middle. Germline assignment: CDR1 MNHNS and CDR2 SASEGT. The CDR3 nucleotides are TGTGCCAGCAGAGCAGGGCCCAGCTCTGGAAACACCATATATTTT. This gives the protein CASRAGPSSGNTIYF.

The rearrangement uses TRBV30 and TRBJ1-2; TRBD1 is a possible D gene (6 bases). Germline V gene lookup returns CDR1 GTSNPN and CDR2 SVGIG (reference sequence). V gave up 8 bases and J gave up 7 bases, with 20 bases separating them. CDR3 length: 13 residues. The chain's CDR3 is CAGMTGGVGGYTF. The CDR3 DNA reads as TGTGCCGGAATGACAGGAGGTGTGGGTGGCTACACCTTC.

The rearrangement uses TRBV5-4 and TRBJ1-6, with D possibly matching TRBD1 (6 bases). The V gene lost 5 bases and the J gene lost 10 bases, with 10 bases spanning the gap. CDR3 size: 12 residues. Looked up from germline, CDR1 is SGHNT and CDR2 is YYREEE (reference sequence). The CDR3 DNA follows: TGTGCCAGCAGATCAGGGGTGTCACCCCTCCACTTT. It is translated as CASRSGVSPLHF.